This is a list of T cell receptor beta chains from one sample in a study of CD8 T cells in ankylosing spondylitis. TCRdb used MiXCR to reprocess the 5' RACE reads, holding one entry per CDR3 protein. This table holds roughly 150,000 distinct CDR3 sequences, roughly a third found once. The material sequenced was synovial fluid, either unsorted or a sorted T cell fraction (not recorded which). The receptors were gathered from a male donor with ankylosing spondylitis. CDR3s include the opening cysteine and the closing phenylalanine or tryptophan. Fields, in order: J gene, V gene, clone size, D gene, CDR3 DNA, CDR3 protein. The D gene is left open where the match is weak. The listing skips clone size in some rows; elsewhere it reads once, few, many or a size class.

TRBJ1-1 | TRBV7-2 | - | - | TGTGCCAGCAGCTTTAGGGTAGACACTGAAGCTTTCTTT | CASSFRVDTEAFF
TRBJ1-3 | TRBV12-3/TRBV12-4 | once | - | TGTGCCAGCAGAAAGAGGGACCCCCGAAACACCATATATTTT | CASRKRDPRNTIYF
TRBJ2-3 | TRBV20-1 | few | TRBD2 | TGCAGTGCTCCTATAGCGGGAGCGGGTTTGTATACGCAGTATTTT | CSAPIAGAGLYTQYF
TRBJ1-6 | TRBV28 | - | - | TGTGCCAGCAGTTTAGCATTGGGGGGGTATAATTCACCCCTCCACTTT | CASSLALGGYNSPLHF
TRBJ2-5 | TRBV20-1 | - | - | TGCAGTGCTAGCAGGGCGGGTCCACCGCAAGAGACCCAGTACTTC | CSASRAGPPQETQYF
TRBJ2-1 | TRBV28 | - | - | TGTGCCAGCAGTAGGGGCAGCCCCTACAATGAGCAGTTCTTC | CASSRGSPYNEQFF
TRBJ2-7 | TRBV28 | few | - | TGTGCCAGCAGTTTGGGCGGGGCCCTAGCCTACGAGCAGTACTTC | CASSLGGALAYEQYF
TRBJ2-6 | TRBV3-1 | - | - | TGTGCCTGCTGCCAAGATTATCCAGGGACAAACTCTGGGGCCAACGTCCTGTCTTTC | CACCQDYPGTNSGANVLSF
TRBJ2-7 | TRBV12-3/TRBV12-4 | many | TRBD2 | TGTGCCAGCAGTTTAGATCCTAGCGGTTCTGGCTACGAGCAGTACTTC | CASSLDPSGSGYEQYF
TRBJ2-5 | TRBV7-8 | few | TRBD2 | TGTGCCAGCAGCTCGACTAGCTTAACAGAGACCCAGTACTTC | CASSSTSLTETQYF
TRBJ1-3 | TRBV28 | many | - | TGTGCCAGCACCCCGGACAGTTCTGGAAACACCATATATTTT | CASTPDSSGNTIYF